The 25 T cell receptor beta chains given below trace back to one sample, sequenced in a study of T cell changes during pregnancy in multiple sclerosis. This table comes from immunoSEQ multiplex PCR, and its TCRdb copy is limited to in-frame clones, with some not included. The sample shows some 31,000 clones, roughly nine tenths of them seen only once. The input for sequencing was CD8+ T cells from peripheral blood mononuclear cells, taken in the third trimester of pregnancy. The origin of the receptors is a female donor with multiple sclerosis, enrolled in a pregnancy study.

J is TRBJ2-7 and V is TRBV5-5, with 10 nucleotides matching TRBD1. The CDR3 has 15 residues. J lost 7 bases, V lost 2 bases, and 9 bases had no gene match. Per germline, CDR1 SGHKS and CDR2 YYEKEE (reference sequence). CDR3 residues: CASSLLGTGVEEQYF. CDR3 coding DNA: TGTGCCAGCAGCTTACTGGGGACAGGGGTTGAAGAGCAGTACTTC.

The chain employs TRBV29-1 and TRBJ2-1; D perhaps matches TRBD2 (6 bases). From germline, CDR1 is SQVTM and CDR2 ANQGSEA. The CDR3 contains 14 residues. V gave up 1 base and J gave up 3 bases, with 10 bases separating them. The CDR3 coding sequence is TGCAGCGTTGAAGTGGCGGGACTCTACAATGAGCAGTTCTTC. This encodes CSVEVAGLYNEQFF.

This clone was detected only once. The genes are TRBV15 and TRBJ2-1; D may be TRBD2 (5 bases). Deletions cut 0 bases from V and 6 bases from J, with 12 bases between. Germline-derived CDR1 and CDR2 are LNHNV and YYDKDF (reference sequence). The CDR3 runs 15 residues. The CDR3 protein is CATSRDRNEGNEQFF. DNA of the CDR3: TGTGCCACCAGCAGAGATCGAAACGAGGGCAATGAGCAGTTCTTC.

The chain combines TRBV5-6 with TRBJ2-6, with TRBD1 matching 9 bases. Germline-derived CDR1 and CDR2 are SGHDT and YYEEEE. V was pared by 3 bases and J by 2 bases, with 9 bases of the junction left unmatched. The CDR3 totals 18 residues. Here the CDR3 reads CASSSGTGSFAGANVLTF. CDR3 coding DNA: TGTGCCAGCAGCTCGGGGACAGGGTCATTCGCTGGGGCCAACGTCCTGACTTTC.

V gene TRBV10-2 combines with J gene TRBJ2-5, with 9 bases aligning to TRBD1. Looked up from germline, CDR1 is WSHSY and CDR2 is SAAADI. This CDR3 has 15 residues. V shed 6 bases, J shed 5 bases, and the junction held 10 bases outside the gene matches. CDR3 protein: CASSPPQGAVETQYF. DNA for the CDR3: TGCGCCAGCAGCCCCCCACAGGGGGCGGTTGAGACCCAGTACTTC.

The chain uses TRBV2 and TRBJ2-7; tentatively, D is TRBD1 (6 bases). Trimming removed 6 bases from V and 3 bases from J, with 6 bases in between. The CDR3 totals 11 residues. In germline, CDR1 is SNHLY, CDR2 FYNNEI. This CDR3 is CASRDSYEQYF. The CDR3 region has the DNA TGTGCCAGCAGGGACAGCTACGAGCAGTACTTC.

The chain employs TRBV5-1 and TRBJ2-5; 9 bases match TRBD1. CDR3 length: 18 residues. Germline V gene data show CDR1 as SGHRS and CDR2 as YFSETQ. With 0 bases clipped from V and 3 bases from J, the junction kept 12 bases outside the gene matches. CDR3 protein: CASSLEGVGTGTEETQYF. The CDR3 DNA follows: TGCGCCAGCAGCTTGGAGGGAGTTGGGACAGGGACCGAAGAGACCCAGTACTTC.

The chain couples TRBV2 to TRBJ1-3, with D unresolved. Trimming took off 4 bases at V and 1 base at J, with 8 bases between the two ends. The CDR3 loop spans 14 amino acids. Germline V lookup: CDR1 SNHLY, CDR2 FYNNEI. The CDR3 DNA is TGTGCCAGCAGTGGCCGGGAATCTGGAAACACCATATATTTT. This encodes CASSGRESGNTIYF.

The chain is built from TRBV4-1 and TRBJ2-7; D perhaps matches TRBD2 (7 bases). V lost 0 bases to trimming and J lost 6 bases, with 12 bases between them. This CDR3 region has 14 residues. Germline CDR1 is MGHRA and CDR2 is YSYEKL. The CDR3 DNA sequence: TGCGCCAGCAGCCAAGATTTAGGGGGGGGCGAGCAGTACTTC. It codes for CASSQDLGGGEQYF.

The chain joins TRBV2 to TRBJ2-2; tentative D call: TRBD2 (6 bases). Trimming pared 7 bases from V and 5 bases from J, leaving 14 bases between. Germline lookup yields CDR1 SNHLY and CDR2 FYNNEI. This CDR3 has 14 residues. The CDR3 is CASNGGGRTGELFF. CDR3 nucleotides: TGTGCCAGCAATGGGGGAGGCAGGACCGGGGAGCTGTTTTTT.

This clone was recorded only once. V usage is TRBV4-1 and J usage is TRBJ1-1; TRBD1 matches 9 bases. The CDR3 has 15 amino acids. Trimming took 4 bases from V and 0 from J; bases not matched to a gene: 3. Germline CDR1 MGHRA, CDR2 YSYEKL. CDR3 DNA: TGCGCCAGCAGCCCGACAGGGGGGCTGAACACTGAAGCTTTCTTT. Residues: CASSPTGGLNTEAFF.

This chain links TRBV7-9 with TRBJ1-5; perhaps TRBD1 as D (6 bases). This CDR3 is built from 15 residues. CDR1 is SEHNR, CDR2 FQNEAQ, per germline (reference sequence). The germline V and J ends were trimmed by 5 bases and 5 bases, with 16 bases remaining between them. In DNA form, the CDR3 reads TGTGCCAGCAGCGCCACCTCAGGGACACATCAGCCCCAGCATTTT. Its protein is CASSATSGTHQPQHF. The complete variable domain, with remaining parts taken from reference TRBV7-9 and TRBJ1-5, reads DTGVSQNPRHKITKRGQNVTFRCDPISEHNRLYWYRQTLGQGPEFLTYFQNEAQLEKSRLLSDRFSAERPKGSFSTLEIQRTEQGDSAMYLCASSATSGTHQPQHFGDGTRLSIL.

This clone was picked up one time. CDR3 residues: CAWISGIGTEAFF. Written as DNA, the CDR3 is TGTGCCTGGATATCAGGGATTGGCACTGAAGCTTTCTTT. The J gene is TRBJ1-1, the V gene TRBV30; perhaps TRBD1 as D (5 bases). CDR3 length: 13 residues. Trimming removed 4 bases at V and 4 bases at J, with 13 bases between. CDR1 and CDR2 (germline): GTSNPN, SVGIG (reference sequence).

This clone was detected only once. The V and J genes are TRBV4-2 and TRBJ2-2; 8 bases match TRBD2. V gave up 0 bases and J gave up 1 base; unmatched junction bases: 4. This CDR3 contains 17 residues. CDR1 and CDR2 from the germline V gene are LGHNA and YNFKEQ. CDR3 in DNA: TGTGCCAGCAGCCAAGATTGGGCGGGGGGGAACACCGGGGAGCTGTTTTTT. This sequence encodes CASSQDWAGGNTGELFF.

The CDR3 sequence is CASSLGLAGSYEQYF. The CDR3 DNA is TGTGCCAGCAGTTTGGGACTAGCGGGGTCCTACGAGCAGTACTTC. V usage is TRBV28 and J usage is TRBJ2-7; TRBD2 aligns across 13 bases. This CDR3 region has 15 residues. J lost 1 base, V lost 3 bases, and 0 bases had no gene match. Per the germline V gene, CDR1 is MDHEN and CDR2 is SYDVKM. Full variable domain (remainder filled in from reference TRBV28 and TRBJ2-7): DVKVTQSSRYLVKRTGEKVFLECVQDMDHENMFWYRQDPGLGLRLIYFSYDVKMKEKGDIPEGYSVSREKKERFSLILESASTNQTSMYLCASSLGLAGSYEQYFGPGTRLTVT.

The chain has TRBV10-3 and TRBJ2-1, with TRBD1 as a possible D gene (5 bases). The V end was cut by 3 bases, the J end by 4 bases, with 13 bases between. CDR1 and CDR2 (germline): ENHRY, SYGVKD. This CDR3 is built from 15 residues. DNA for the CDR3: TGTGCCATCAGTGATTCCCAGGGTAGTTACAATGAGCAGTTCTTC. This sequence encodes CAISDSQGSYNEQFF.

This rearrangement joins TRBV27 to TRBJ2-7, with 8 bases fitting TRBD1. CDR1 is MNHEY, CDR2 SMNVEV, per germline (reference sequence). The CDR3 is 14 amino acids. J was trimmed by 3 bases and V by 9 bases; bases with no gene match: 10. CDR3 region: CASMAGTGLYEQYF. DNA of the CDR3: TGTGCCAGTATGGCCGGGACAGGCCTCTACGAGCAGTACTTC.

This chain joins TRBV20-1 and TRBJ2-1, with D perhaps TRBD1 (5 bases). Germline V gives CDR1 DFQATT, CDR2 SNEGSKA (reference sequence). The CDR3 has 11 amino acids. The V end lost 3 bases, the J end lost 7 bases, and 7 bases lay between the germline ends. This chain's CDR3 is CSASRANEQFF. The CDR3 nucleotides read TGCAGTGCTAGCAGGGCAAATGAGCAGTTCTTC.

In its sample, this clone was seen once. The CDR3 sequence: CASTAGLNYGYTF. The CDR3 nucleotides are TGTGCCAGCACGGCGGGACTTAACTATGGCTACACCTTC. This chain uses TRBV7-3 with TRBJ1-2, with D perhaps TRBD1 (5 bases). Germline-derived CDR1 and CDR2 are SGHTA and FQGTGA. Trimming left V 7 bases short and J 1 base short, with 10 bases between. The CDR3 is 13 residues long.

The chain combines TRBV10-3 with TRBJ2-1, with 7 bases aligning to TRBD2. V lost 6 bases to trimming and J lost 8 bases; unmatched junction nucleotides: 7. Germline lookup yields CDR1 ENHRY and CDR2 SYGVKD. The CDR3 is made up of 13 amino acids. The CDR3 DNA reads as TGTGCCATCAGCGCGAGCGGGGCCGATGAGCAGTTCTTC. It translates to CAISASGADEQFF.

V and J are TRBV7-8 and TRBJ1-2; 8 bases are a match to TRBD1. Germline-derived CDR1 and CDR2 are SGHVS and FQNEAQ. CDR3 length: 15 amino acids. The V gene end was trimmed by 1 base and the J gene end by 0 bases; junction bases not matched to a gene: 1. The CDR3 sequence is CASSLETGANYGYTF. CDR3 in DNA: TGTGCCAGCAGCTTAGAGACAGGGGCTAACTATGGCTACACCTTC.

The chain is built from TRBV2 and TRBJ2-1; 11 positions match TRBD2. The CDR3 is 15 residues long. Germline V gene sequence: CDR1 SNHLY, CDR2 FYNNEI. With 6 bases clipped from V and 2 bases from J, the junction kept 3 bases outside the gene matches. CDR3 DNA sequence: TGTGCCAGCAGGTCTAGCGGGGGGACCTACAATGAGCAGTTCTTC. It translates to CASRSSGGTYNEQFF. Based on the CDR3 plus reference TRBV2 and TRBJ2-1, the full variable domain is EPEVTQTPSHQVTQMGQEVILRCVPISNHLYFYWYRQILGQKVEFLVSFYNNEISEKSEIFDDQFSVERPDGSNFTLKIRSTKLEDSAMYFCASRSSGGTYNEQFFGPGTRLTVL.

The V gene is TRBV2, the J gene TRBJ1-5, with D possibly matching TRBD1 (5 bases). In germline, CDR1 is SNHLY, CDR2 FYNNEI. CDR3 length: 13 residues. Trimming left V 6 bases short and J 3 bases short, with 9 bases between. The CDR3: CASSWDFNQPQHF. In DNA, the CDR3 is TGTGCCAGCAGCTGGGACTTCAATCAGCCCCAGCATTTT.

A few counts support this clone. The chain is built from TRBV7-6 and TRBJ1-1; TRBD1 is a possible D gene (6 bases). This CDR3 has 13 amino acids. CDR1 and CDR2 (germline): SGHVS, FNYEAQ. Deletions cut 6 bases from V and 2 bases from J, with 10 bases between. This CDR3 is CASRPGVNTEAFF. The CDR3 DNA reads as TGTGCCAGCAGACCAGGGGTTAACACTGAAGCTTTCTTT.

The V gene is TRBV5-1, the J gene TRBJ1-1; maybe TRBD1 (6 bases). V was cut by 4 bases and J by 0 bases, with 19 bases left in between. The CDR3 runs 17 residues. Per germline, CDR1 SGHRS and CDR2 YFSETQ. The CDR3: CASSRATGGVMNTEAFF. The CDR3 DNA is TGCGCCAGCAGCAGGGCGACAGGTGGTGTCATGAACACTGAAGCTTTCTTT.